These 26 T cell receptor beta chains came from one sample sequenced in a study of graft-versus-host responses after intestinal transplantation. Libraries were prepared by immunoSEQ multiplex PCR; TCRdb keeps only in-frame clonotypes and omits some of them. The sample yields under 20,000 clones, roughly 40% seen once. Sample: alloreactive CD4+ T cells from a mixed lymphocyte reaction culture, taken before intestinal transplant. The sample's subset: CFSE-low proliferating T cells sorted from roughly 6-day pre-transplant mixed lymphocyte reaction (GvH or HvG direction). The receptor source for this set is a human patient who received an intestinal transplant.

V usage is TRBV18 and J usage is TRBJ2-1, with D possibly being TRBD1 (6 bases). In germline, CDR1 is KGHSH, CDR2 LQKENI. CDR3 length: 13 amino acids. V dropped 3 bases and J dropped 11 bases, with 14 bases sitting between them. For the CDR3, the DNA is TGTGCCAGCTCACCGGGGACCAGGGACAAGCAGTTCTTC. Protein product: CASSPGTRDKQFF.

This chain links TRBV5-1 with TRBJ1-2; no firm D call. Germline V gene data show CDR1 as SGHRS and CDR2 as YFSETQ. V gave up 3 bases and J gave up 2 bases, with 11 bases separating them. The CDR3 runs 14 residues. The CDR3 region is CASSSIDFNYGYTF. CDR3 nucleotides: TGCGCCAGCAGCTCGATCGACTTCAACTATGGCTACACCTTC.

This clone was observed a single time. V is TRBV19 and J is TRBJ2-7, with D unresolved. The CDR3 contains 13 residues. Germline V gene sequence: CDR1 LNHDA, CDR2 SQIVND (reference sequence). V was trimmed by 3 bases and J by 3 bases, leaving 9 bases between them. The CDR3 sequence is CASSIGSYYEQYF. Written as DNA, the CDR3 is TGTGCCAGTAGTATTGGCAGTTACTACGAGCAGTACTTC. Looking up the rest from reference TRBV19 and TRBJ2-7 gives the full variable domain: DGGITQSPKYLFRKEGQNVTLSCEQNLNHDAMYWYRQDPGQGLRLIYYSQIVNDFQKGDIAEGYSVSREKKESFPLTVTSAQKNPTAFYLCASSIGSYYEQYFGPGTRLTVT.

In DNA form, the CDR3 reads TGTGCCAGCTGTAGAGGCCAGGGGTTTCAGCCCCAGCATTTT. Encoded protein: CASCRGQGFQPQHF. This chain joins TRBV6-5 and TRBJ1-5; TRBD1 is a possible D gene (6 bases). Germline values: CDR1 MNHEY, CDR2 SVGAGI. Deletions cut 8 bases from V and 6 bases from J, with 17 bases between. The CDR3 is 14 residues long.

This chain joins TRBV18 and TRBJ1-2, with 10 positions matching TRBD1. CDR1 and CDR2 from the germline V gene are KGHSH and LQKENI. Trimming cost V 5 bases and J 3 bases; bases outside gene matches: 6. The CDR3 is made up of 15 amino acids. The CDR3, as DNA: TGTGCCAGCTCAAGGGACAGGGGATACGACTATGGCTACACCTTC. Amino acid sequence: CASSRDRGYDYGYTF.

This chain connects TRBV5-1 to TRBJ2-7; D unresolved. From germline, CDR1 is SGHRS and CDR2 YFSETQ. V was shortened by 0 bases and J by 6 bases, with 10 bases between the two germline ends. The length of the CDR3 is 13 residues. CDR3 region: CASSLASSTEQYF. The CDR3, as DNA: TGCGCCAGCAGCTTGGCAAGTAGCACCGAGCAGTACTTC. Variable domain in full (rest from reference TRBV5-1 and TRBJ2-7): KAGVTQTPRYLIKTRGQQVTLSCSPISGHRSVSWYQQTPGQGLQFLFEYFSETQRNKGNFPGRFSGRQFSNSRSEMNVSTLELGDSALYLCASSLASSTEQYFGPGTRLTVT.

The chain joins TRBV9 to TRBJ2-3; D is undetermined. From germline, CDR1 is SGDLS and CDR2 YYNGEE. The CDR3 sequence is 15 residues long. V gave up 2 bases and J gave up 3 bases, with 13 bases separating them. CDR3 sequence: CASSVRSANTDTQYF. The CDR3 DNA follows: TGTGCCAGCAGCGTTCGGTCAGCCAATACAGATACGCAGTATTTT.

The chain joins TRBV6-6 to TRBJ2-4; tentatively, D is TRBD1 (6 bases). The CDR3 is made up of 16 amino acids. V was cut by 0 bases and J by 9 bases, with 18 bases left in between. CDR1 and CDR2 (germline): MNHNY, SVGAGI (reference sequence). Here the CDR3 DNA reads TGTGCCAGCAGTTACTCGAGGACAGCCCTGCGGGTCATTCAGTACTTC. Encoded protein: CASSYSRTALRVIQYF.

This clone is termed medium-sized. CDR3 bases: TGTGCCAGCAGCCCTCTGGGAGCCCTCGAATACGAGCAGTACTTC. It is translated as CASSPLGALEYEQYF. The chain carries TRBV5-6 and TRBJ2-7, with TRBD2 as a possible D gene (5 bases). Germline loops: CDR1 SGHDT, CDR2 YYEEEE. V was pared by 4 bases and J by 4 bases, with 18 bases between. The CDR3 is 15 amino acids. Full variable domain (remainder filled in from reference TRBV5-6 and TRBJ2-7): DAGVTQSPTHLIKTRGQQVTLRCSPKSGHDTVSWYQQALGQGPQFIFQYYEEEERQRGNFPDRFSGHQFPNYSSELNVNALLLGDSALYLCASSPLGALEYEQYFGPGTRLTVT.

The chain recombines TRBV30 with TRBJ1-5; D may be TRBD1 (6 bases). With 3 bases removed from V and 9 bases from J, the gap between germline ends came to 18 bases. The CDR3 is made up of 14 amino acids. Germline CDR1 GTSNPN, CDR2 SVGIG (reference sequence). The CDR3 nucleotides are TGTGCCTGGAGCGACAGGATTCTGGATTCGCCCCAGCATTTT. Translated: CAWSDRILDSPQHF. Full variable domain (rest looked up from reference TRBV30 and TRBJ1-5): SQTIHQWPATLVQPVGSPLSLECTVEGTSNPNLYWYRQAAGRGLQLLFYSVGIGQISSEVPQNLSASRPQDRQFILSSKKLLLSDSGFYLCAWSDRILDSPQHFGDGTRLSIL.

The gene calls are TRBV2 and TRBJ1-6; possibly TRBD1 for D (6 bases). V was clipped by 3 bases and J by 4 bases, with 13 bases between them. Germline CDR1 and CDR2: SNHLY and FYNNEI. This CDR3 is built from 16 residues. This chain's CDR3 is CASSDIRQVYNSPLHF. The CDR3 DNA sequence: TGTGCCAGCAGTGACATCCGACAGGTTTATAATTCACCCCTCCACTTT. Together with reference TRBV2 and TRBJ1-6, the CDR3 gives the full variable domain: EPEVTQTPSHQVTQMGQEVILRCVPISNHLYFYWYRQILGQKVEFLVSFYNNEISEKSEIFDDQFSVERPDGSNFTLKIRSTKLEDSAMYFCASSDIRQVYNSPLHFGNGTRLTVT.

This clone was observed a few times. CDR3 nucleotides: TGTGCCAGCAGTAGGGACAGGGGCAATGAGCAGTTCTTC. Protein sequence: CASSRDRGNEQFF. The J gene is TRBJ2-1, the V gene TRBV2, with 10 nucleotides matching TRBD1. This CDR3 contains 13 residues. Per the germline V gene, CDR1 is SNHLY and CDR2 is FYNNEI. V lost 5 bases and J lost 6; bases outside the gene matches: 1.

This clone was seen more than once but under ten times. V and J are TRBV5-1 and TRBJ2-3; no reliable D call. The CDR3 totals 15 residues. The V gene lost 2 bases and the J gene lost 6 bases, with 16 bases spanning the gap. The germline V gene encodes CDR1 SGHRS and CDR2 YFSETQ. This CDR3 reads CASSLTPNVGDTQYF. DNA of the CDR3: TGCGCCAGCAGCTTAACACCGAATGTCGGGGATACGCAGTATTTT. Based on the CDR3 plus reference TRBV5-1 and TRBJ2-3, the full variable domain is KAGVTQTPRYLIKTRGQQVTLSCSPISGHRSVSWYQQTPGQGLQFLFEYFSETQRNKGNFPGRFSGRQFSNSRSEMNVSTLELGDSALYLCASSLTPNVGDTQYFGPGTRLTVL.

This clone has more than one count but fewer than ten. The chain combines TRBV5-6 with TRBJ1-6, with 8 bases lining up with TRBD1. Germline values: CDR1 SGHDT, CDR2 YYEEEE. J gave up 14 bases and V 5 bases, and 9 bases lay outside the gene matches. The CDR3 runs 13 residues. Here the CDR3 reads CASRQLSTGALHF. In DNA, the CDR3 is TGTGCCAGCAGACAATTATCGACAGGGGCCCTCCACTTT.

CDR3 protein: CASSLEVGHAKAFF. The CDR3 DNA reads as TGTGCCAGCAGCTTAGAAGTTGGTCACGCTAAAGCTTTCTTT. The V gene is TRBV11-2, the J gene TRBJ1-1; D remains ambiguous. Per the germline V gene, CDR1 is SGHAT and CDR2 is FQNNGV. This CDR3 is 14 amino acids long. Trimming took 0 bases from V and 9 from J, leaving 14 bases between them.

V and J are TRBV19 and TRBJ1-4; D is unclear. Trimming stripped 5 bases from V and 8 bases from J, with 12 bases between. This CDR3 spans 13 amino acids. Germline V gene data show CDR1 as LNHDA and CDR2 as SQIVND (reference sequence). The CDR3 DNA reads TGTGCCAGTAGTTCCGGTGGGAGAGAAAAACTGTTTTTT. It translates to CASSSGGREKLFF. Combining the CDR3 with reference TRBV19 and TRBJ1-4 gives the whole variable domain DGGITQSPKYLFRKEGQNVTLSCEQNLNHDAMYWYRQDPGQGLRLIYYSQIVNDFQKGDIAEGYSVSREKKESFPLTVTSAQKNPTAFYLCASSSGGREKLFFGSGTQLSVL.

The gene calls are TRBV30 and TRBJ1-4; D is possibly TRBD1 (6 bases). CDR1 is GTSNPN, CDR2 SVGIG, per germline (reference sequence). The V end lost 2 bases, the J end lost 5 bases, and 9 bases lay between the germline ends. The CDR3 contains 13 residues. The CDR3 DNA sequence: TGTGCCTGGAGTAATCAGGGGAATGAAAAACTGTTTTTT. Residues: CAWSNQGNEKLFF.

The gene calls are TRBV19 and TRBJ1-2; D ambiguous. CDR1 and CDR2 from the germline V gene are LNHDA and SQIVND (reference sequence). The length of the CDR3 is 15 residues. V was shortened by 2 bases and J by 3 bases, with 13 bases between the two germline ends. The CDR3 coding sequence is TGTGCCAGTAGTATAAAGGCCTCGGACTACTATGGCTACACCTTC. Translating it yields CASSIKASDYYGYTF. The full variable domain, rest sourced from reference TRBV19 and TRBJ1-2, is DGGITQSPKYLFRKEGQNVTLSCEQNLNHDAMYWYRQDPGQGLRLIYYSQIVNDFQKGDIAEGYSVSREKKESFPLTVTSAQKNPTAFYLCASSIKASDYYGYTFGSGTRLTVV.

The chain employs TRBV19 and TRBJ1-2; D gene ambiguous. The CDR3 has 15 residues. V was pared by 6 bases and J by 3 bases, with 17 bases between. Germline CDR1 LNHDA, CDR2 SQIVND (reference sequence). The CDR3 region is CASRPGQRRYYGYTF. The CDR3 coding sequence is TGTGCCAGTAGGCCCGGGCAAAGGCGCTACTATGGCTACACCTTC.

V usage is TRBV18 and J usage is TRBJ1-5, with 7 positions matching TRBD1. Trimming at V came to 2 bases and at J to 2 bases, leaving 6 bases not matched to a gene. This CDR3 comprises 16 residues. Germline V lookup: CDR1 KGHSH, CDR2 LQKENI. The chain's CDR3 is CASSPRGGTGNQPQHF. Here the CDR3 DNA reads TGTGCCAGCTCACCAAGGGGGGGGACAGGCAATCAGCCCCAGCATTTT.

The rearrangement uses TRBV11-2 and TRBJ1-1, with D maybe TRBD1 (5 bases). Germline assignment: CDR1 SGHAT and CDR2 FQNNGV. Trimming shortened V by 5 bases and J by 8 bases, and 18 bases separated the two germline ends. This CDR3 comprises 14 residues. The chain's CDR3 is CASSPTPGTDEAFF. The CDR3 region has the DNA TGTGCCAGCAGCCCTACGCCGGGGACCGACGAAGCTTTCTTT.

This clone came up a few times. This chain joins TRBV30 and TRBJ1-6; 7 positions agree with TRBD1. The CDR3 runs 14 residues. Germline CDR1 GTSNPN, CDR2 SVGIG (reference sequence). V lost 0 bases to trimming and J lost 9 bases; unmatched junction nucleotides: 5. CDR3: CAWSVLQGSSPLHF. CDR3 coding DNA: TGTGCCTGGAGTGTATTACAGGGGAGTTCACCCCTCCACTTT.

The chain employs TRBV5-1 and TRBJ2-2, with 11 positions matching TRBD2. The ends lost 4 bases at V and 3 bases at J; junction bases unmatched: 5. The CDR3 length is 16 residues. Germline V CDR1 and CDR2: SGHRS, YFSETQ. In nucleotides, the CDR3 is TGCGCCAGCAGCGGCGGGACTAGCGGACACACCGGGGAGCTGTTTTTT. It specifies CASSGGTSGHTGELFF.

This clone is medium-sized within its sample. V usage is TRBV6-5 and J usage is TRBJ1-6; D possibly corresponds to TRBD1 (5 bases). V dropped 2 bases and J dropped 10 bases, with 12 bases sitting between them. The CDR3 length is 14 residues. The germline gives CDR1 MNHEY, CDR2 SVGAGI. In DNA form, the CDR3 reads TGTGCCAGCAGTTACGAGAGGGGAATATCACCCCTCCACTTT. It specifies CASSYERGISPLHF.

This clone was counted between two and nine times. The rearrangement links TRBV19 to TRBJ1-1, with D maybe TRBD1 (6 bases). Germline V gene lookup returns CDR1 LNHDA and CDR2 SQIVND (reference sequence). Trimming cost V 6 bases and J 1 base, with 18 bases left between them. The CDR3 totals 16 residues. The CDR3 spells CASRDHAEGGNTEAFF. CDR3 sequence (DNA): TGTGCCAGTAGAGACCACGCGGAGGGGGGGAACACTGAAGCTTTCTTT.

This chain joins TRBV19 and TRBJ2-1; the match to TRBD1 covers 8 bases. The CDR3 runs to 16 residues. Trimming cost V 6 bases and J 6 bases; bases outside gene matches: 13. Germline CDR1 and CDR2: LNHDA and SQIVND (reference sequence). The CDR3 region is CASSPQRGTGLNEQFF. CDR3 coding DNA: TGTGCCAGTAGCCCCCAGAGGGGGACAGGCCTCAATGAGCAGTTCTTC.